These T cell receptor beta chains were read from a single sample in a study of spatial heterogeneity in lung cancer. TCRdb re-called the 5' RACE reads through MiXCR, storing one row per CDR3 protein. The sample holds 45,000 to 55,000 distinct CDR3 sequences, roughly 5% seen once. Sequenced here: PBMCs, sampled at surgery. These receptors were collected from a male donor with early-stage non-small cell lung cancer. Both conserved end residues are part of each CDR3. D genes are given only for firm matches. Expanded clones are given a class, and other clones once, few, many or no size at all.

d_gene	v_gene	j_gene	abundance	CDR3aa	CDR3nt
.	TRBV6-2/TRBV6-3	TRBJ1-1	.	CASSPSYSGDGVQEAFF	TGTGCCAGCAGTCCCTCATATTCGGGGGACGGTGTACAAGAAGCTTTCTTT
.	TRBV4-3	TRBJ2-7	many	CASSQGRMSYEQYF	TGCGCCAGCAGCCAAGGCCGGATGTCCTACGAGCAGTACTTC
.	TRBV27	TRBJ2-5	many	CASRVGAYETQYF	TGTGCCAGCAGGGTGGGGGCGTATGAGACCCAGTACTTC
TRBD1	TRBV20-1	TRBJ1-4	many	CSATTGGNKKLFF	TGCAGTGCTACGACAGGGGGCAATAAAAAACTGTTTTTT
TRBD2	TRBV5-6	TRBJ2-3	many	CASSLGLAADTQYF	TGTGCCAGCAGCCTGGGACTAGCTGCAGATACGCAGTATTTT
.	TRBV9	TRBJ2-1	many	CASSPRLLRTYNEQFF	TGTGCCAGCAGCCCCCGGCTTCTGCGGACCTACAATGAGCAGTTCTTC
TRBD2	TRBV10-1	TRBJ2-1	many	CASSIGGRNEQFF	TGCGCCAGCTCGATTGGCGGGAGAAATGAGCAGTTCTTC
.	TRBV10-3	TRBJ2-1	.	CAISENRRGSEQFF	TGTGCCATCAGTGAGAATCGGAGGGGGAGTGAGCAGTTCTTC
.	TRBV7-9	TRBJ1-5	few	CASSSSGAGNQPQHF	TGTGCCAGCAGTTCCAGTGGGGCGGGTAATCAGCCCCAGCATTTT
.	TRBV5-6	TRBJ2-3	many	CASSLRFSNTDTQYF	TGTGCCAGCAGCTTGAGGTTTTCCAACACAGATACGCAGTATTTT
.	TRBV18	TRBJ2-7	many	CASSEAYEQYF	TGTGCCAGCTCCGAAGCCTACGAGCAGTACTTC
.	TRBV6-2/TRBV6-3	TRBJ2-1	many	CASSTPNRDPYNEQFF	TGTGCCAGCAGCACGCCGAATAGGGATCCCTACAATGAGCAGTTCTTC
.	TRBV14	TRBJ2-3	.	CASSQITSSTDTQYF	TGTGCCAGCAGCCAAATCACATCTAGCACAGATACGCAGTATTTT
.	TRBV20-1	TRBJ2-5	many	CSATDRGLSGIETQYF	TGCAGTGCCACTGACAGGGGACTATCGGGGATAGAGACCCAGTACTTC
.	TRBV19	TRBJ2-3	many	CASSPILATSTDTQYF	TGTGCCAGTAGTCCTATCCTAGCGACTAGCACAGATACGCAGTATTTT
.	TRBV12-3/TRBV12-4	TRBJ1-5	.	CASSLGGTRGQPQHF	TGTGCCAGCAGTTTAGGCGGGACGAGAGGTCAGCCCCAGCATTTT
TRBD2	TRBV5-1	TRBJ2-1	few	CASSLGTREQFF	TGCGCCAGCAGCCTAGGGACTAGAGAGCAGTTCTTC
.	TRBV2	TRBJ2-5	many	CASSADAETQYF	TGTGCCAGCAGTGCGGACGCGGAGACCCAGTACTTC
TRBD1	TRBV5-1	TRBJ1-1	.	CASSIGQGSTEAFF	TGCGCCAGCAGCATTGGACAGGGGAGTACTGAAGCTTTCTTT
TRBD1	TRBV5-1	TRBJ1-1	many	CASSSGQGYNTEAFF	TGCGCCAGCAGCTCGGGACAGGGCTATAACACTGAAGCTTTCTTT
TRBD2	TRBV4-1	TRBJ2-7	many	CASSQTGTSRSYEQYF	TGCGCCAGCAGCCAAACCGGGACTAGCCGATCCTACGAGCAGTACTTC
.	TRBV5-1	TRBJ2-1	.	CASSLAPPSYNEQFF	TGCGCCAGCAGCTTGGCCCCCCCCTCCTACAATGAGCAGTTCTTC
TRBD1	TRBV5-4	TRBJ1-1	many	CASRSDGTGNTEAFF	TGTGCCAGCCGCTCAGACGGGACAGGGAACACTGAAGCTTTCTTT
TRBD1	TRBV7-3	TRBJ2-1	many	CASRLTGTDFNEQFF	TGTGCCAGCCGGCTGACCGGGACAGACTTTAATGAGCAGTTCTTC
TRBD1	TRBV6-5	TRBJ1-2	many	CASTQGGDGYTF	TGTGCCAGCACTCAGGGGGGCGATGGCTACACCTTC
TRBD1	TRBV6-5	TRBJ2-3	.	CASSRLPSGTGRGGTQYF	TGTGCCAGCAGCCGTCTCCCCTCCGGGACAGGGAGAGGGGGGACGCAGTATTTT
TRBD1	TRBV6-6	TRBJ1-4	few	CASTGQGRTNEKLFF	TGTGCCAGCACCGGACAGGGGAGGACTAATGAAAAACTGTTTTTT
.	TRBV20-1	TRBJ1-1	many	CSAIRTVNTEAFF	TGCAGTGCCATTAGGACGGTGAACACTGAAGCTTTCTTT
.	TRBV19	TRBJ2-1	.	CASGRDEQFF	TGTGCCAGCGGTCGGGATGAGCAGTTCTTC
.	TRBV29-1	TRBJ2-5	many	CSVEDGGETQYF	TGCAGCGTTGAAGATGGGGGGGAGACCCAGTACTTC
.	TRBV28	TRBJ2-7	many	CASSPITGLGDGEQYF	TGTGCCAGCAGTCCCATCACAGGGTTGGGGGATGGGGAGCAGTACTTC
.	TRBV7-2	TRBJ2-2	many	CASSPLQGGELFF	TGTGCCAGCAGCCCATTGCAAGGAGGGGAGCTGTTTTTT
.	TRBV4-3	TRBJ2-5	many	CASSPAVRPNRETQYF	TGCGCCAGCAGCCCCGCAGTCAGGCCTAATAGAGAGACCCAGTACTTC
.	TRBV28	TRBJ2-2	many	CASSFNWKTGELFF	TGTGCCAGCAGTTTTAACTGGAAAACCGGGGAGCTGTTTTTT
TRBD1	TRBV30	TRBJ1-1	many	CAWRTGTGYTEAFF	TGTGCCTGGAGGACCGGGACAGGGTACACTGAAGCTTTCTTT
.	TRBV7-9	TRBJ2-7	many	CASSFTGTGGKPSEQYF	TGTGCCAGCAGCTTCACAGGGACGGGCGGGAAGCCCTCCGAGCAGTACTTC
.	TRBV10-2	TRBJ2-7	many	CASRGGAGSGEQYF	TGCGCCAGCAGAGGTGGGGCGGGTAGTGGTGAGCAGTACTTC
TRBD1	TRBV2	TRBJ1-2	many	CATAGTGFYGYTF	TGTGCCACCGCTGGGACAGGGTTTTATGGCTACACCTTC
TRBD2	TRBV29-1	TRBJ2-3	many	CSVEGIAGGPDTQYF	TGCAGCGTTGAAGGTATAGCGGGAGGGCCGGATACGCAGTATTTT
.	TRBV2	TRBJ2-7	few	CASTGRSYEQYF	TGTGCCAGCACTGGACGTAGCTACGAGCAGTACTTC
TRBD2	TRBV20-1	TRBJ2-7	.	CSARVIAGGSYEQYF	TGCAGTGCTAGAGTCATAGCGGGAGGGTCCTACGAGCAGTACTTC
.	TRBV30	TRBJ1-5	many	CAWTQSFDQPQHF	TGTGCCTGGACGCAGAGTTTTGATCAGCCCCAGCATTTT
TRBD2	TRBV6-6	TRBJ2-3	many	CAGGLVPDTQYF	TGTGCCGGGGGACTAGTCCCAGATACGCAGTATTTT
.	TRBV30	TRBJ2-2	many	CAWKGQGIRTGELFF	TGTGCCTGGAAGGGCCAGGGGATTAGGACCGGGGAGCTGTTTTTT
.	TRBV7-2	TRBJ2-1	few	CASSEEYNEQFF	TGTGCCAGCAGCGAGGAGTACAATGAGCAGTTCTTC
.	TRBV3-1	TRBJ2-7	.	CASSPADPYEQYF	TGTGCCAGCAGCCCAGCGGATCCCTACGAGCAGTACTTC
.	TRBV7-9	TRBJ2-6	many	CASSMVLASGANVLTF	TGTGCCAGCAGCATGGTGTTGGCGTCCGGGGCCAACGTCCTGACTTTC
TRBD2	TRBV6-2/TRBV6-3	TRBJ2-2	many	CASSPLRPGLVETGELFF	TGTGCCAGCAGCCCACTCCGCCCGGGACTAGTGGAAACCGGGGAGCTGTTTTTT
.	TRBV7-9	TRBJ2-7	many	CASSLFSVIGPSEQYF	TGTGCCAGCAGCCTCTTCTCGGTGATCGGGCCGAGTGAGCAGTACTTC
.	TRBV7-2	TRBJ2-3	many	CASSLGRTTDTQYF	TGTGCCAGCAGCTTAGGGCGGACCACAGATACGCAGTATTTT
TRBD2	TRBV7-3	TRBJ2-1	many	CASSFMASGIDEQFF	TGTGCCAGCAGCTTTATGGCTAGCGGGATAGATGAGCAGTTCTTC
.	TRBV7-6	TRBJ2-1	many	CASSHESGPYNEQFF	TGTGCCAGCAGTCACGAAAGCGGACCCTATAATGAGCAGTTCTTC
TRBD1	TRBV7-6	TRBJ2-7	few	CASSLAGTGAHEQYF	TGTGCCAGCAGCTTGGCCGGGACAGGGGCCCACGAGCAGTACTTC
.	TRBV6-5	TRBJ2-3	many	CASICSRDIRVAPNTDTQYF	TGTGCCAGCATCTGTAGCCGGGACATCAGGGTGGCGCCTAACACAGATACGCAGTATTTT
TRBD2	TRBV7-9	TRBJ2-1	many	CASSLSGRAYNEQFF	TGTGCCAGCAGCTTAAGCGGGAGGGCTTACAATGAGCAGTTCTTC
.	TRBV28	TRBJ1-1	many	CASSPAMWGSMNTEAFF	TGTGCCAGCAGCCCAGCAATGTGGGGAAGCATGAACACTGAAGCTTTCTTT
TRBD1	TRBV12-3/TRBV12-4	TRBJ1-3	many	CASGRTGRRLTGNTIYF	TGTGCCAGCGGTCGGACAGGGAGGAGGCTGACTGGAAACACCATATATTTT
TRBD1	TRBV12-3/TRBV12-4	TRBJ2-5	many	CATGTGGSQETQYF	TGTGCCACCGGGACAGGGGGTTCTCAAGAGACCCAGTACTTC